This TCR beta chain was identified in a study of T cells expressing NK-cell markers. Study details: Sorted CD3+CD56-NKG2C+, CD3+CD56+NKG2C- and CD3+CD56+NKG2C+ T cells were the source of the TCR beta repertoires.

TCR beta cDNA was generated via 5'RACE template switching incorporating UMIs. Using the 5' RACE reads, TCRdb records one entry per CDR3 protein without DNA. This specimen shows roughly 280,000 distinct CDR3 sequences; the ten leading clones hold 0.39%. As regards this clonotype: What it binds is unknown.

General study results and limits: HCMV specificity of the expanded NKG2C+ T cell clones stayed unclear. Roughly six donors showed dominant NKG2C+ clonotypes comprising about 1.0-7.5% of their CD8+ T cells.

This CDR3 spans 17 amino acids. The clonotype was recovered from a man in his late teens or twenties in good health. The J gene is TRBJ2-5, the V gene TRBV21-1; checking the TCRdb D call of TRBD2 is not possible without DNA. TRBV21-1 is noted as a pseudogene. Input material: blood T cells: a sorted CD56 or NKG2C T cell subset, CD4+ or CD8+ T cells, or bulk PBMC T cells (not recorded which). CDR3 in amino acids: CASSSRLAGGPGETQYF.